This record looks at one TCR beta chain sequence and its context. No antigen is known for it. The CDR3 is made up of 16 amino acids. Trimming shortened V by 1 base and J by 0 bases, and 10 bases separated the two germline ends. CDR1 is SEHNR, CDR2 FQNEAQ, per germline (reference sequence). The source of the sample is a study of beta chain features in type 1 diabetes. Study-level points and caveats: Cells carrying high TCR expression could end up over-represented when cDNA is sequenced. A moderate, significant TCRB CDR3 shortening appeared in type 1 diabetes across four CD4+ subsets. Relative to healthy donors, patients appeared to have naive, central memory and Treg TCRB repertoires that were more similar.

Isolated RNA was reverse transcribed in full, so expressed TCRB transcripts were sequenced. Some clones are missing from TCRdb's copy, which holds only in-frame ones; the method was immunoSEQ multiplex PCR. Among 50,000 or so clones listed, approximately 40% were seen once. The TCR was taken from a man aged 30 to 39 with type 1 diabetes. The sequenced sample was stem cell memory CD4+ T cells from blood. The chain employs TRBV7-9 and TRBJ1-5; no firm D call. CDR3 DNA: TGTGCCAGCAGCTTAGGGGCAGGTAATAGCAATCAGCCCCAGCATTTT. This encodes CASSLGAGNSNQPQHF.